The 8 T cell receptor beta chains listed next were all sequenced from one sample in a study of T cell responses to AZD1222 COVID-19 vaccine. The protocol was immunoSEQ multiplex PCR, while the TCRdb copy is restricted to in-frame clones and leaves out a portion. The table shows tens of thousands of clones, with 85% to 90% occurring only once. Specimen: peripheral blood, collected on day 0 of AZD1222 vaccination. The receptors come from an adult in good health.

The gene calls are TRBV9 and TRBJ2-1; TRBD2 agrees at 10 bases. Germline V gene lookup returns CDR1 SGDLS and CDR2 YYNGEE. V dropped 4 bases and J dropped 8; count of bases not matched to a gene: 9. The CDR3 is 15 residues long. This CDR3 is CASSPAGGPIDEQFF. For the CDR3, the DNA is TGTGCCAGCAGCCCAGCGGGAGGGCCTATTGATGAGCAGTTCTTC.

This clone has only a few counts. The chain combines TRBV30 with TRBJ2-1; no firm D call. The CDR3 length is 15 residues. V dropped 0 bases and J dropped 5 bases, with 14 bases sitting between them. The germline gives CDR1 GTSNPN, CDR2 SVGIG (reference sequence). In DNA, the CDR3 is TGTGCCTGGAGTGTAGGAGCCTGGGCCAACAATGAGCAGTTCTTC. It yields the protein CAWSVGAWANNEQFF.

By share, this clone ranks as medium-sized. The chain recombines TRBV7-9 with TRBJ1-1, with a weak D call TRBD1 (5 bases). This CDR3 comprises 16 residues. CDR1 and CDR2 (germline): SEHNR, FQNEAQ (reference sequence). The V end was cut by 7 bases, the J end by 5 bases, with 23 bases between. CDR3 amino acids: CASTLLVGGMRTEAFF. CDR3 sequence (DNA): TGTGCCAGCACCTTGCTGGTGGGGGGGATGAGGACTGAAGCTTTCTTT.

V gene TRBV7-2 combines with J gene TRBJ2-3, with TRBD2 identical over 10 bases. The V and J ends lost 2 bases and 6 bases, in that order; junction bases with no gene match: 8. This CDR3 region has 16 residues. Germline assignment: CDR1 SGHTA and CDR2 FQGNSA. CDR3 DNA: TGTGCCAGCAGCTTACACGCTAGCGGGAGCGCGGATACGCAGTATTTT. Encoded protein: CASSLHASGSADTQYF.

The chain's CDR3 is CASSPLRDSYGYTF. The DNA of the CDR3 is TGTGCCAGCAGCCCGCTCCGGGACAGCTATGGCTACACCTTC. V is TRBV11-2 and J is TRBJ1-2, with 7 bases lining up with TRBD1. J lost 4 bases, V lost 5 bases, and 7 bases had no gene match. The CDR3 loop spans 14 amino acids. CDR1 and CDR2 from the germline V gene are SGHAT and FQNNGV.

The chain uses TRBV5-1 and TRBJ2-5, with TRBD2 matching over 13 bases. The CDR3 sequence is 17 residues long. Per the germline V gene, CDR1 is SGHRS and CDR2 is YFSETQ. J was trimmed by 1 base and V by 6 bases; bases with no gene match: 9. In DNA form, the CDR3 reads TGCGCCAGCAACCGACTAGCGGGGGGCAGTGGCCAAGAGACCCAGTACTTC. As protein: CASNRLAGGSGQETQYF.

This clone is deemed medium-sized (0.01 to 0.1%). The chain has TRBV30 and TRBJ1-2; tentatively, D is TRBD1 (6 bases). Trimming stripped 2 bases from V and 8 bases from J, with 18 bases between. Germline V gene data show CDR1 as GTSNPN and CDR2 as SVGIG (reference sequence). This CDR3 spans 14 amino acids. For the CDR3, the DNA is TGTGCCTGGAGTAGTTGGCAGGGGAGCTTCGGCTACACCTTC. Amino acids: CAWSSWQGSFGYTF.

The chain links TRBV27 to TRBJ2-3; D call uncertain. The length of the CDR3 is 16 residues. Trimming cost V 3 bases and J 3 bases, with 16 bases left between them. CDR1 and CDR2 (germline): MNHEY, SMNVEV (reference sequence). The DNA for the CDR3 is TGTGCCAGCAGTTTCCGGATTGGGTTTTGGACAGATACGCAGTATTTT. Protein product: CASSFRIGFWTDTQYF.